Below, 19 T cell receptor beta chains from the same sample are listed, as sequenced in a study of regulatory T cells in long-lasting Graves disease. Building the TCR beta libraries relied on iRepertoire HTBI primers, and CDR3 regions underwent Arm-PCR. TCRdb analysed the multiplex PCR reads with MiXCR anew, one entry per CDR3 protein. Among about 210,000 distinct CDR3 sequences listed, around 19% were seen once. Time point denoted: newly diagnosed GD, antithyroid drugs for less than 3 months. After RNA was extracted from PBMCs, the TCR library was made from it. These data were likewise used in another study, on T cells in Graves' hyperthyroidism and ophthalmopathy.

The sample in question was peripheral blood mononuclear cells (PBMCs), obtained at new diagnosis, from a patient treated with antithyroid drugs. The receptors were gathered from a woman in her 30s with Graves disease.

In its sample, this clonotype was seen many times. The gene calls are TRBV7-8 and TRBJ1-1; D not resolved. Per the germline V gene, CDR1 is SGHVS and CDR2 is FQNEAQ. The CDR3 consists of 11 residues. V shed 3 bases and J shed 7 bases, with 6 bases lying between them. CDR3 coding DNA: TGTGCCAGCAGCTTGGGGTTTGAAGCTTTCTTT. Protein: CASSLGFEAFF.

The V and J genes are TRBV19 and TRBJ2-7; 7 bases are a match to TRBD1. The CDR3 runs 14 residues. V lost 4 bases, J lost 5 bases, and 8 bases stayed unmatched. Germline-derived CDR1 and CDR2 are LNHDA and SQIVND (reference sequence). Written as DNA, the CDR3 is TGTGCCAGTAGTACACCGACAGGGCCCGACGAGCAGTACTTC. Amino acid sequence: CASSTPTGPDEQYF.

The genes are TRBV19 and TRBJ2-5; D gene ambiguous. The germline V and J ends were trimmed by 4 bases and 7 bases, with 10 bases remaining between them. This CDR3 has 12 amino acids. The germline gives CDR1 LNHDA, CDR2 SQIVND (reference sequence). The CDR3, as DNA: TGTGCCAGTAGTAAGAGCGTGGGGACCCAGTACTTC. It codes for CASSKSVGTQYF.

V usage is TRBV5-1 and J usage is TRBJ2-1; 8 nucleotides line up with TRBD2. Per germline, CDR1 SGHRS and CDR2 YFSETQ. Unmatched junction bases numbered 15, after V lost 4 bases and J lost 9 bases. CDR3 size: 16 residues. The DNA of the CDR3 is TGCGCCAGCAGCCAGAACCTCGGGACTAGGATCGGTGAGCAGTTCTTC. Its protein is CASSQNLGTRIGEQFF. Using reference TRBV5-1 and TRBJ2-1 for the parts outside the CDR3, the full variable domain is KAGVTQTPRYLIKTRGQQVTLSCSPISGHRSVSWYQQTPGQGLQFLFEYFSETQRNKGNFPGRFSGRQFSNSRSEMNVSTLELGDSALYLCASSQNLGTRIGEQFFGPGTRLTVL.

This clonotype occurred many times. This chain uses TRBV30 with TRBJ2-1; D gene uncertain. Germline lookup yields CDR1 GTSNPN and CDR2 SVGIG (reference sequence). Trimming pared 1 base from V and 7 bases from J, leaving 8 bases between. The length of the CDR3 is 12 residues. CDR3 region: CAWSDYLNEQFF. The CDR3 bases are TGTGCCTGGAGTGACTACCTAAATGAGCAGTTCTTC.

This clonotype appeared many times. This chain uses TRBV18 with TRBJ1-1; D is ambiguous. Germline V gene sequence: CDR1 KGHSH, CDR2 LQKENI. This CDR3 is 13 amino acids long. V was trimmed by 1 base and J by 1 base, leaving 4 bases between them. The CDR3 DNA is TGTGCCAGCTCACCACAGGGGAACACTGAAGCTTTCTTT. It codes for CASSPQGNTEAFF. Looking up the rest from reference TRBV18 and TRBJ1-1 gives the full variable domain: NAGVMQNPRHLVRRRGQEARLRCSPMKGHSHVYWYRQLPEEGLKFMVYLQKENIIDESGMPKERFSAEFPKEGPSILRIQQVVRGDSAAYFCASSPQGNTEAFFGQGTRLTVV.

This clonotype was counted ten times or more. The rearrangement links TRBV19 to TRBJ1-2, with 10 bases lining up with TRBD1. The CDR3 is 15 amino acids. CDR1 LNHDA and CDR2 SQIVND come from the germline V gene (reference sequence). With V trimmed by 2 bases and J by 8 bases, 8 bases remained unmatched. The CDR3 loop is CASSILSGQGYGYTF. In DNA form, the CDR3 reads TGTGCCAGTAGTATATTGTCGGGACAGGGGTACGGCTACACCTTC.

This clonotype was counted only a few times. Possible read error: a much larger clone is one base away. The chain joins TRBV6-2 or TRBV6-3 to TRBJ2-7; 12 nucleotides agree with TRBD1. The CDR3 consists of 16 residues. Germline assignment: CDR1 MNHEY and CDR2 SVGEGT. J was trimmed by 5 bases and V by 5 bases; bases with no gene match: 10. The CDR3 sequence: CASSRDAGTGGHEQYF. CDR3 nucleotides: TGTGCCAGCAGTCGCGACGCCGGGACAGGGGGCCACGAGCAGTACTTC.

This clonotype was detected many times. This rearrangement joins TRBV6-5 to TRBJ2-7, with D unresolved. This CDR3 region has 18 residues. Between the trimmed V and J ends, which lost 4 bases and 0 bases, there was a span of 22 bases. The germline V gene encodes CDR1 MNHEY and CDR2 SVGAGI. CDR3 in amino acids: CASSSLSQSAVSSYEQYF. In nucleotides, the CDR3 is TGTGCCAGCAGTTCACTATCCCAATCGGCGGTGAGCTCCTACGAGCAGTACTTC.

The rearrangement uses TRBV12-3 or TRBV12-4 and TRBJ2-7, with a tentative D call TRBD1 (6 bases). The CDR3 is made up of 16 amino acids. The V and J ends lost 5 bases and 0 bases respectively, with 17 bases between them. The CDR3 nucleotides are TGTGCCAGCAGTCCCCAATCCGGGACAATCTCCTACGAGCAGTACTTC. It specifies CASSPQSGTISYEQYF.

This clonotype was detected many times. The chain uses TRBV11-3 and TRBJ2-4; D is perhaps TRBD1 (5 bases). The germline CDR1 and CDR2 sequences are SGHNT and YENEEA. Trimming took 0 bases from V and 9 from J, leaving 21 bases between them. CDR3 length: 17 residues. The CDR3 bases are TGTGCCAGCAGCTTAGAAGCCAAATTAGGGGCCGGTGGCATTCAGTACTTC. Its translation is CASSLEAKLGAGGIQYF. Complete variable domain (other parts from reference TRBV11-3 and TRBJ2-4): EAGVVQSPRYKIIEKKQPVAFWCNPISGHNTLYWYLQNLGQGPELLIRYENEEAVDDSQLPKDRFSAERLKGVDSTLKIQPAELGDSAVYLCASSLEAKLGAGGIQYFGAGTRLSVL.

V is TRBV2 and J is TRBJ2-3, with 12 bases aligning to TRBD1. CDR1 is SNHLY, CDR2 FYNNEI, per germline. The CDR3 runs to 15 residues. J gave up 5 bases and V 6 bases, and 6 bases lay outside the gene matches. The CDR3 sequence: CASSWDRGRLDTQYF. CDR3 nucleotides: TGTGCCAGCAGCTGGGACAGGGGGCGCCTAGATACGCAGTATTTT.

This clonotype was observed at least ten times. The gene calls are TRBV6-2 or TRBV6-3 and TRBJ2-7; 10 positions agree with TRBD2. The germline V gene encodes CDR1 MNHEY and CDR2 SVGEGT. The ends lost 5 bases at V and 0 bases at J; junction bases unmatched: 4. The CDR3 extends over 15 amino acids. The CDR3 is CASSEASGSSYEQYF. The CDR3 DNA is TGTGCCAGCAGTGAAGCTAGCGGGAGCTCCTACGAGCAGTACTTC.

This clonotype was observed many times. The chain is built from TRBV5-5 and TRBJ1-6; TRBD1 agrees at 10 bases. The CDR3 has 16 residues. V lost 3 bases and J lost 13; bases outside the gene matches: 13. The germline V gene has CDR1 SGHKS and CDR2 YYEKEE (reference sequence). The CDR3 protein is CASSWRGGTGDVPLHF. In nucleotides, the CDR3 is TGTGCCAGCAGCTGGAGGGGAGGGACAGGGGATGTCCCCCTCCACTTT.

This clonotype was seen ten or more times. This sequence joins TRBV7-3 and TRBJ2-3, with 7 bases identical to TRBD2. The V segment lost 2 bases and the J segment 2 bases; nucleotides outside the gene matches: 7. This CDR3 comprises 16 residues. Germline V gene lookup returns CDR1 SGHTA and CDR2 FQGTGA. CDR3 residues: CASSLGAGGFTDTQYF. CDR3 sequence (DNA): TGTGCCAGCAGCTTAGGGGCCGGGGGGTTCACAGATACGCAGTATTTT.

This clonotype was recorded at least ten times. V usage is TRBV30 and J usage is TRBJ2-5; either TRBD1 or TRBD2 may supply D (7 bases each). Trimming stripped 0 bases from V and 4 bases from J, with 15 bases between. This CDR3 has 15 residues. Germline assignment: CDR1 GTSNPN and CDR2 SVGIG (reference sequence). CDR3 amino acids: CAWSVQGRGIETQYF. The CDR3 coding sequence is TGTGCCTGGAGTGTACAGGGGCGGGGGATAGAGACCCAGTACTTC.

CDR3 DNA: TGCAGTGCTAGAGATATCAGCGGGAGGGCTCTCAAGAACACCGGGGAGCTGTTTTTT. As protein: CSARDISGRALKNTGELFF. The chain is built from TRBV20-1 and TRBJ2-2, with 10 bases fitting TRBD2. Germline CDR1 is DFQATT and CDR2 is SNEGSKA (reference sequence). Trimming removed 0 bases from V and 1 base from J; junction bases left unmatched: 11. The CDR3 is 19 amino acids.

This clonotype was counted ten times or more. V and J are TRBV2 and TRBJ1-4; no definite D call. V lost 2 bases and J 10 bases, leaving 11 bases between the germline ends. The V gene's germline CDR1 is SNHLY and CDR2 FYNNEI. There are 13 residues in the CDR3. The CDR3 loop is CASSETPTGKLFF. The CDR3 DNA reads as TGTGCCAGCAGTGAAACCCCGACCGGAAAACTGTTTTTT.

The sample holds many counts of this clonotype. The rearrangement uses TRBV20-1 and TRBJ2-7; either TRBD1 or TRBD2 may fit D (5 bases each). The CDR3 extends over 14 amino acids. Germline V gene lookup returns CDR1 DFQATT and CDR2 SNEGSKA (reference sequence). Trimming removed 4 bases from V and 0 bases from J, with 13 bases in between. The CDR3 spells CSANGASSSYEQYF. CDR3 nucleotides: TGCAGTGCTAACGGGGCCTCCAGCTCCTACGAGCAGTACTTC.